This T cell receptor beta chain was recovered during a study of cytomegalovirus exposure and HLA in healthy donors. Study-level findings and limits: Segments of the TCR beta V type were, in most cases, productive about 87% or about 30% of the time in an earlier analysis.

A note on this clone: As yet, its antigen is unknown.

The PCR ran on 60 Vbeta and 13 Jbeta primers. Measured with immunoSEQ multiplex PCR; TCRdb has only the in-frame clones, and not every one. The table has 95,000 to 150,000 clones, more than 60% seen once. V was trimmed by 7 bases and J by 0 bases, leaving 12 bases between them. The germline V gene has CDR1 MNHEY and CDR2 SMNVEV (reference sequence). This CDR3 has 15 residues. Sequenced input: PBMCs. This TCR was sampled from a woman in her forties or fifties in good health and CMV-seropositive. The rearrangement joins TRBV27 to TRBJ2-2; D not resolved. The CDR3: CASTLALPNTGELFF. CDR3 bases: TGTGCCAGCACCCTTGCGCTCCCGAACACCGGGGAGCTGTTTTTT.